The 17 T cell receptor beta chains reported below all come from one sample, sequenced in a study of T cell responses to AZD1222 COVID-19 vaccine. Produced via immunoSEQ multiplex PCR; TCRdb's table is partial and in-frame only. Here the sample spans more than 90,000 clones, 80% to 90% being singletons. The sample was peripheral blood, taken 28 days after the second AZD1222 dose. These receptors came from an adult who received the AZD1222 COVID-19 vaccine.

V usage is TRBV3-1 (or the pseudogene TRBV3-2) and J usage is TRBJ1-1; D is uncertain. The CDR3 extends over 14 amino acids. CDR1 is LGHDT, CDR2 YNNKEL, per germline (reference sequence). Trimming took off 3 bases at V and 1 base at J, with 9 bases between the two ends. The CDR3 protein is CASSQGSRNTEAFF. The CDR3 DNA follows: TGTGCCAGCAGCCAGGGCTCGCGGAACACTGAAGCTTTCTTT.

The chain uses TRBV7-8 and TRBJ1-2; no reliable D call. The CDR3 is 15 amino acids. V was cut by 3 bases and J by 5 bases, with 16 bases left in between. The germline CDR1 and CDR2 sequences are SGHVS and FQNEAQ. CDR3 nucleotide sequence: TGTGCCAGCAGCTTTGTCGAGGCCTCGGGGTATGGCTACACCTTC. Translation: CASSFVEASGYGYTF.

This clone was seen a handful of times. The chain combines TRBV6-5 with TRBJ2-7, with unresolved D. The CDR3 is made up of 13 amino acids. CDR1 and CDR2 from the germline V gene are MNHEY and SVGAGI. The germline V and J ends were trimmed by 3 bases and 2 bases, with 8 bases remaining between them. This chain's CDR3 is CASSYSVAYEQYF. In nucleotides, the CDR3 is TGTGCCAGCAGTTATTCCGTCGCCTACGAGCAGTACTTC.

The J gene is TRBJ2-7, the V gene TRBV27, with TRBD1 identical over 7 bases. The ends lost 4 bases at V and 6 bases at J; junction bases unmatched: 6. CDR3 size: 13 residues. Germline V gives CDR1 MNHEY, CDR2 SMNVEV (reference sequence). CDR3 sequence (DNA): TGTGCCAGCAGTTCTACAGGGGTTCGCGAGCAGTACTTC. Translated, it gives CASSSTGVREQYF.

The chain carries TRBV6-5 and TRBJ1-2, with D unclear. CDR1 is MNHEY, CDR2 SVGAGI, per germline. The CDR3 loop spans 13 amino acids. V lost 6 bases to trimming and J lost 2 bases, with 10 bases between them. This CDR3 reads CASSPGRNYGYTF. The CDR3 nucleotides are TGTGCCAGCAGCCCCGGGAGGAACTATGGCTACACCTTC.

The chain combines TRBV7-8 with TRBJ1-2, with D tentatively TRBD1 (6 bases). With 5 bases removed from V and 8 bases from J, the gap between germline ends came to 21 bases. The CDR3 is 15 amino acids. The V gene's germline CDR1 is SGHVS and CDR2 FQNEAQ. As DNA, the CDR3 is TGTGCCAGCAGCCCAGGGACACAGAGATTGGGGGGCTACACCTTC. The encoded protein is CASSPGTQRLGGYTF.

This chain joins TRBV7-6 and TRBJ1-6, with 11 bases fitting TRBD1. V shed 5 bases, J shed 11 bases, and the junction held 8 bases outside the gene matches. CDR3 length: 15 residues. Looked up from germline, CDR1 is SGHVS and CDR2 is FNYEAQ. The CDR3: CASSARTGGEAPLHF. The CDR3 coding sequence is TGTGCCAGCAGCGCACGGACAGGGGGCGAGGCACCCCTCCACTTT.

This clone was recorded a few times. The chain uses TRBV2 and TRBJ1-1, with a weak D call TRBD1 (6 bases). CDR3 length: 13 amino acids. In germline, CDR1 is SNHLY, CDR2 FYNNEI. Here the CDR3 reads CANSGEGGTEAFF. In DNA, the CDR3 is TGTGCTAACTCAGGGGAGGGAGGCACTGAAGCTTTCTTT. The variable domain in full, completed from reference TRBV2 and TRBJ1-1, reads EPEVTQTPSHQVTQMGQEVILRCVPISNHLYFYWYRQILGQKVEFLVSFYNNEISEKSEIFDDQFSVERPDGSNFTLKIRSTKLEDSAMYFCANSGEGGTEAFFGQGTRLTVV.

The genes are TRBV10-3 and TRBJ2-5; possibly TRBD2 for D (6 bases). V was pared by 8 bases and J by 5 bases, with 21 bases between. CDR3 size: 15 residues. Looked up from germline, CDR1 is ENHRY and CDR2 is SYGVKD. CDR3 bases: TGTGCCATCGGGACCTCTTCCGGGACTGGGGAGACCCAGTACTTC. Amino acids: CAIGTSSGTGETQYF.

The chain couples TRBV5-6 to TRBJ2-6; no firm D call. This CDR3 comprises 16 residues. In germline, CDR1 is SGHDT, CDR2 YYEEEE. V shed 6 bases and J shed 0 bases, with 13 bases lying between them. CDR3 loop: CASTPLESSGANVLTF. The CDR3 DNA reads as TGTGCCAGCACCCCCCTGGAGAGCTCTGGGGCCAACGTCCTGACTTTC.

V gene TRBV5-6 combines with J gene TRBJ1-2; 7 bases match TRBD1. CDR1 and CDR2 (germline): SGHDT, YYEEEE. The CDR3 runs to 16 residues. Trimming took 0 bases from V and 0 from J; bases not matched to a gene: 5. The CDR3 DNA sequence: TGTGCCAGCAGCTTGGGACCAGGGACAGCTAACTATGGCTACACCTTC. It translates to CASSLGPGTANYGYTF.

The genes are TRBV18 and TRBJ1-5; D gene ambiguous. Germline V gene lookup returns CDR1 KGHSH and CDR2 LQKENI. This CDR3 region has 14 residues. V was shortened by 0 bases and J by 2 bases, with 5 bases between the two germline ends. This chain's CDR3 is CASSPPQGNQPQHF. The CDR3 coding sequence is TGTGCCAGCTCACCACCTCAGGGCAATCAGCCCCAGCATTTT.

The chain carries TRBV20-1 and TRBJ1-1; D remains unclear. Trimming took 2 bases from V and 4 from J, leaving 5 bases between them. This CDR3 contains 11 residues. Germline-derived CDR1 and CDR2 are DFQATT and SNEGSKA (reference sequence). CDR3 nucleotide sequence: TGCAGTGCTAGATGGGCCACTGAAGCTTTCTTT. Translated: CSARWATEAFF.

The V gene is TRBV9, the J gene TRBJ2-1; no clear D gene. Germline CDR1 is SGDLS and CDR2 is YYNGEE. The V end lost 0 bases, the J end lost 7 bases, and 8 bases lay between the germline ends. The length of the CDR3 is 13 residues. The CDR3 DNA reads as TGTGCCAGCAGCGTAGAGAGGTGGAATGAGCAGTTCTTC. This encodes CASSVERWNEQFF.

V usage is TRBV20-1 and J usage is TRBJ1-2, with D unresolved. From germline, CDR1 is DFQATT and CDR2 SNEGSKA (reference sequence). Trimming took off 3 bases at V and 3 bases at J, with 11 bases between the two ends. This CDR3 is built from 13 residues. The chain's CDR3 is CSASMPGYYGYTF. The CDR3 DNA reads TGCAGTGCTAGTATGCCCGGGTACTATGGCTACACCTTC.

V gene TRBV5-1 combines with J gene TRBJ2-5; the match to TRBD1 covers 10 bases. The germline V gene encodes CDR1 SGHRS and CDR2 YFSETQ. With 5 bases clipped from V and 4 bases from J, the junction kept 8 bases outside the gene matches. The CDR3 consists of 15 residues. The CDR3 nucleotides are TGCGCCAGCAGTTTAGGGGGACAGGGGAGAGAGACCCAGTACTTC. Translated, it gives CASSLGGQGRETQYF. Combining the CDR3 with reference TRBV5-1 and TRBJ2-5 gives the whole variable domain KAGVTQTPRYLIKTRGQQVTLSCSPISGHRSVSWYQQTPGQGLQFLFEYFSETQRNKGNFPGRFSGRQFSNSRSEMNVSTLELGDSALYLCASSLGGQGRETQYFGPGTRLLVL.

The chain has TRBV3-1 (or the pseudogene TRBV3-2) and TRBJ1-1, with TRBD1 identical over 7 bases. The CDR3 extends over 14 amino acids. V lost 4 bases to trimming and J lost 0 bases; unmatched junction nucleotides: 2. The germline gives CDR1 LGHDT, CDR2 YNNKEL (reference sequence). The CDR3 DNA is TGTGCCAGCAGCCCCACAGGGGTGAACACTGAAGCTTTCTTT. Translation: CASSPTGVNTEAFF.